The clone carrying this T cell receptor (beta chain) has more than one count but fewer than ten. What it recognizes is unknown. The data stem from a study of T cell repertoires in ileal Crohn's disease. Overall study: Patients had a median approximately 7.2-year disease duration, and roughly 38% were active smokers. Biopsies of inflamed ileum from the surgical specimen form M0 samples. Findings and caveats of the study: Endoscopic recurrence occurred in every patient whose clonality exceeded 26.8%. Mucosal expansions were suggested to be mainly CD8 T cells.

TCRdb's copy holds only in-frame clones and misses some; the assay was immunoSEQ multiplex PCR. Among over 6,500 clones listed, over 80% were seen once. Time point denoted: inflamed ileum from the surgical specimen. Sequencing was done on a sample of ileal tissue. The sequence was obtained from an adult with Crohn's disease.

CDR3 DNA: TGTGCCAGCTCACCACCGGGACGCGCACCCAATGAGCAGTTCTTC. Encoded protein: CASSPPGRAPNEQFF. This rearrangement joins TRBV18 to TRBJ2-1; D possibly matches TRBD1 or TRBD2 (5 bases each). This CDR3 comprises 15 residues. Trimming removed 0 bases from V and 6 bases from J, with 12 bases in between. CDR1 is KGHSH, CDR2 LQKENI, per germline. The full variable domain, with the rest looked up from reference TRBV18 and TRBJ2-1, is NAGVMQNPRHLVRRRGQEARLRCSPMKGHSHVYWYRQLPEEGLKFMVYLQKENIIDESGMPKERFSAEFPKEGPSILRIQQVVRGDSAAYFCASSPPGRAPNEQFFGPGTRLTVL.